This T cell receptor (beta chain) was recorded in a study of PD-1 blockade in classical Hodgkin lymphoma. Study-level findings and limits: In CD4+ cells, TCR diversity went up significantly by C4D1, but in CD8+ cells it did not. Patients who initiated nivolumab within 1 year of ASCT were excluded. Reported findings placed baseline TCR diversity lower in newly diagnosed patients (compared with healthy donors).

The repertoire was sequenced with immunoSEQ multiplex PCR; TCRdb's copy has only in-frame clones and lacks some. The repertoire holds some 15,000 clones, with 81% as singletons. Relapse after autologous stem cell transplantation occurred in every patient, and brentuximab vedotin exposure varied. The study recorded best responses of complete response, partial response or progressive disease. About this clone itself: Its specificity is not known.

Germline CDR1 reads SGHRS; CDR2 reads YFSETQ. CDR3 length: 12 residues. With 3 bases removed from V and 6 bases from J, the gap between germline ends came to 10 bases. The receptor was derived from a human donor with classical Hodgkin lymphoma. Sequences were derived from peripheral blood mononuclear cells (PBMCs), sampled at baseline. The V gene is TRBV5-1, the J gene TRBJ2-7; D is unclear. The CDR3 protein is CASSSSVGEQYF. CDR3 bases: TGCGCCAGCAGCTCCTCGGTGGGCGAGCAGTACTTC.